This is a list of T cell receptor beta chains from one sample in a study of T cells in Graves' hyperthyroidism and ophthalmopathy. TCRdb called the multiplex PCR reads again in MiXCR, with one record for every CDR3 protein. The sample contains some 720,000 distinct CDR3 sequences, about 17% of which appear only once. Input material: blood. Receptors originate from a man younger than 35 with Graves' hyperthyroidism. The CDR3 runs from the conserved cysteine through the conserved F or W. Each record gives: D gene, clone size, V gene, J gene, CDR3 protein, CDR3 DNA. A D gene is named only where the DNA matches it firmly. Clone size appears in some rows only: once, few, many, or a class for an expanded clone.

D: .; size: .; V: TRBV25-1; J: TRBJ1-1; CDR3: CASSIQGSTEAFF; DNA: TGTGCCAGCAGTATACAGGGATCCACTGAAGCTTTCTTT
D: TRBD2; size: many; V: TRBV3-1; J: TRBJ2-3; CDR3: CASSQYGGLAGDTDTQYF; DNA: TGTGCCAGCAGCCAATACGGTGGACTAGCGGGGGACACAGATACGCAGTATTTT
D: TRBD2; size: .; V: TRBV4-1; J: TRBJ2-1; CDR3: CAISLEASGYNEQFF; DNA: TGCGCCATCAGCCTAGAGGCTAGCGGGTACAATGAGCAGTTCTTC
D: .; size: many; V: TRBV15; J: TRBJ2-1; CDR3: CATSRVSGLPGEQFF; DNA: TGTGCCACCAGCAGAGTCTCAGGCCTTCCGGGGGAGCAGTTCTTC
D: .; size: few; V: TRBV20-1; J: TRBJ2-1; CDR3: CSVWANEQFF; DNA: TGCAGTGTTTGGGCCAATGAGCAGTTCTTC
D: .; size: .; V: TRBV13; J: TRBJ2-4; CDR3: CASSLIGVGFKNIQYF; DNA: TGTGCCAGCAGCTTAATTGGGGTAGGGTTCAAAAACATTCAGTACTTC
D: .; size: .; V: TRBV11-3; J: TRBJ2-4; CDR3: CASSLGSGLDIQYF; DNA: TGTGCCAGCAGCCTAGGGTCGGGTCTGGACATTCAGTACTTC
D: TRBD2; size: many; V: TRBV28; J: TRBJ2-1; CDR3: CASSPLAGGPYEQFF; DNA: TGTGCCAGCAGTCCACTAGCGGGAGGGCCCTATGAGCAGTTCTTC
D: .; size: .; V: TRBV20-1; J: TRBJ2-7; CDR3: CSARDHGGFSYEQYF; DNA: TGCAGTGCTAGAGATCACGGGGGATTCTCCTACGAGCAGTACTTC
D: TRBD2; size: .; V: TRBV28; J: TRBJ2-1; CDR3: CASREASGAYNEQFF; DNA: TGTGCCAGCAGAGAAGCTAGCGGAGCGTACAATGAGCAGTTCTTC
D: .; size: .; V: TRBV28; J: TRBJ1-4; CDR3: CASSRIGTYTSTNEKLFF; DNA: TGTGCCAGCAGTCGGATCGGCACCTATACTTCAACTAATGAAAAACTGTTTTTT
D: .; size: few; V: TRBV28; J: TRBJ1-3; CDR3: CASSSRTHPSGNTIYF; DNA: TGTGCCAGCAGTTCCCGGACGCATCCCTCTGGAAACACCATATATTTT
D: .; size: .; V: TRBV30; J: TRBJ1-4; CDR3: CAWSNNEKLFF; DNA: TGTGCCTGGAGTAATAATGAAAAACTGTTTTTT
D: TRBD2; size: many; V: TRBV2; J: TRBJ2-1; CDR3: CAGSGAGEQFF; DNA: TGTGCCGGCAGCGGGGCCGGGGAGCAGTTCTTC
D: .; size: many; V: TRBV5-8; J: TRBJ2-3; CDR3: CASSLAPGISTDTQYF; DNA: TGTGCCAGCAGCTTGGCGCCGGGAATAAGCACAGATACGCAGTATTTT
D: .; size: many; V: TRBV3-1; J: TRBJ1-6; CDR3: CASSHEYVTLGSPLHF; DNA: TGTGCCAGCAGCCACGAGTACGTAACCCTAGGTTCACCCCTCCACTTT